The T cell receptor beta chain described here comes from a study of identical twins. Regarding the study as a whole: Possibly, invariant MAIT and iNKT cells partly confounded zero-insertion analyses.

From germline, CDR1 is LNHDA and CDR2 SQIVND (reference sequence). V was cut by 0 bases and J by 4 bases, with 8 bases left in between. The CDR3 spans 14 residues. In TCRdb, the 5' RACE reads were re-called with MiXCR into one record per CDR3 protein. Among roughly 290,000 distinct CDR3 sequences, roughly 8.6% were seen once, and the ten largest hold approximately 6.6%. This clonotype was seen more than once but under ten times. Its target is not known. The same data also went into a second study, on yellow fever vaccine responses in identical twins. As reported in that work: Convergence reportedly seemed to mark part of the twins' vaccine T cell response, with personalization marking the rest.

The sample taken for sequencing was CD8+ T cells sorted from blood. V is TRBV19 and J is TRBJ2-3; D not resolved. The source is a woman aged 18-29 years in good health. The CDR3 bases are TGTGCCAGTAGTATAGATCTTTTGGCAGATACGCAGTATTTT. Protein: CASSIDLLADTQYF.